The T cell receptor beta chain described here comes from a study of neurological immune-mediated disorders. Unmatched junction bases numbered 5, after V lost 4 bases and J lost 7 bases. The CDR3 has 13 amino acids. Germline V gives CDR1 SGDLS, CDR2 YYNGEE. Unsorted libraries were generated from 2 million PBMCs. These cells had been stored in RNAlater at -80 C. This clonotype was recorded many times. Its antigen is not identified. A single base separates this from a much larger clone, so it may be a read error. Findings and caveats of the study: The absence of shared CDR3 amino acid sequences among expanded clones across subjects suggests private repertoires in all groups.

The cDNA was synthesized by 5'RACE incorporating 10-nucleotide random UMIs. The output of every sequencing run exceeded 170 million TCR-beta sequences, derived from 15-18 subjects. TCRdb analysed the 5' RACE reads with MiXCR anew, one entry per CDR3 protein. The sample yields about 48,000 distinct CDR3 sequences, about 26% seen once. This TCR was recovered from a woman aged 70-85 years in good health. Sequences were obtained from PBMCs. The chain uses TRBV9 and TRBJ1-5, with 7 bases matching TRBD1. CDR3 residues: CASSPQGDQPQHF. The CDR3 DNA sequence: TGTGCCAGCAGCCCCCAGGGGGACCAGCCCCAGCATTTT.